This T cell receptor (beta chain) was captured in a study of cytomegalovirus exposure and HLA in healthy donors. This clone has only a few counts. Its target is unknown. Using immunoSEQ multiplex PCR, the repertoire was profiled, and TCRdb retains in-frame clones only, with some absent. The table records some 170,000 clones, 86% of them present only once. V shed 3 bases and J shed 12 bases, with 6 bases lying between them. The CDR3 loop spans 10 amino acids. CDR1 is MNHNS, CDR2 SASEGT, per germline. Whole-study findings and limits: A few CMV-associated chains were confirmed in vitro to be specific for CMV antigens. Reported performance of the classifier showed diagnosis of cytomegalovirus status with high specificity and sensitivity.

The material sequenced was PBMCs. This TCR was recovered from a man younger than 30 in good health and CMV-seropositive. V and J are TRBV6-1 and TRBJ1-5, with a tentative D call TRBD1 (6 bases). CDR3 in amino acids: CASSEDSQHF. The CDR3 DNA follows: TGTGCCAGCAGTGAGGACAGCCAGCATTTT.